The clone carrying this T cell receptor beta chain showed up many times. The data originate from a study of T cells in Graves' hyperthyroidism and ophthalmopathy. In germline, CDR1 is SGHTA, CDR2 FQGTGA. This CDR3 has 13 amino acids. V was pared by 5 bases and J by 5 bases, with 12 bases between. Amplification of TCR beta CDR3 regions was performed using RNA transcripts as template. In the first-round RT-PCR of the TCR CDR3, the HTBI primer set was used. Each CDR3 protein is one row after TCRdb ran MiXCR on the multiplex PCR reads. The sample carries some 500,000 distinct CDR3 sequences, under 15% recorded once. The study enrolled patients aged 18 to 65 with newly diagnosed hyperthyroidism of under 2 months' duration.

This TCR was recovered from a woman in her late teens or twenties with Graves' hyperthyroidism. The sequenced sample was blood. This chain uses TRBV7-3 with TRBJ1-1; D gene ambiguous. CDR3 loop: CASSPGARTEAFF. The CDR3, as DNA: TGTGCCAGCAGCCCCGGAGCGAGGACTGAAGCTTTCTTT.